The 12 T cell receptor beta chains presented below share a single source sample, sequenced in a study of blood T cells in healthy people across ages. Through a sample-barcoded 5' primer and a J-beta primer mix, a second PCR was run for roughly 7 to 12 cycles. From the 5' RACE reads, TCRdb called clonotypes with MiXCR, one entry per CDR3 protein. Of fewer than 750,000 distinct CDR3 sequences listed, around 50% were seen once; the top ten hold less than 15%. The sample taken for sequencing was blood. These receptors all come from an elderly woman in good health.

This clonotype appeared a few times. This CDR3 reads CASSDSHGDQPQHF. CDR3 nucleotide sequence: TGTGCCAGCAGCGATTCGCACGGAGATCAGCCCCAGCATTTT. The V and J genes are TRBV9 and TRBJ1-5; D call uncertain. Trimming removed 3 bases at V and 5 bases at J, with 12 bases between. The CDR3 runs 14 residues. Per the germline V gene, CDR1 is SGDLS and CDR2 is YYNGEE.

A note on this clonotype: A much larger clone is a single base away; this may be a read error. The CDR3 nucleotides are TGTGCCTGGAGTGCCCGAGATGGGCTTCGGACGCAGTATTTT. Its translation is CAWSARDGLRTQYF. This chain connects TRBV30 to TRBJ2-3, with D uncertain. This CDR3 has 14 amino acids. Germline-derived CDR1 and CDR2 are GTSNPN and SVGIG (reference sequence). V lost 1 base and J lost 9, with 17 bases in between.

The table lists this clonotype with a count of one. This chain uses TRBV29-1 with TRBJ2-3, with TRBD2 matching 8 bases. Germline V lookup: CDR1 SQVTM, CDR2 ANQGSEA. The V and J ends lost 5 bases and 2 bases, in that order; junction bases with no gene match: 6. The CDR3 is 14 residues long. The CDR3 here is CSVLSGGLTDTQYF. The CDR3 nucleotides are TGCAGCGTTCTAAGCGGGGGACTCACAGATACGCAGTATTTT.

The table lists this clonotype with a few counts. The CDR3 nucleotides read TGTGCCAGCAGCCCTGGACCTCCTAATGGCTACACCTTC. Its protein product is CASSPGPPNGYTF. J is TRBJ1-2 and V is TRBV7-2, with D uncertain. CDR3 length: 13 amino acids. Germline assignment: CDR1 SGHTA and CDR2 FQGNSA. The V end lost 5 bases, the J end lost 6 bases, and 13 bases lay between the germline ends.

Many counts were recorded for this clonotype. The rearrangement uses TRBV9 and TRBJ2-5; TRBD2 matches at 8 bases. There are 17 residues in the CDR3. CDR1 and CDR2 from the germline V gene are SGDLS and YYNGEE. After removal of 0 bases from V and 1 base from J, the junction contained 8 bases not matched to a gene. CDR3 region: CASSVVGASGRQETQYF. The CDR3 DNA reads TGTGCCAGCAGCGTAGTAGGGGCTAGCGGGCGCCAAGAGACCCAGTACTTC. Drawing the rest from reference TRBV9 and TRBJ2-5, the complete variable domain is DSGVTQTPKHLITATGQRVTLRCSPRSGDLSVYWYQQSLDQGLQFLIQYYNGEERAKGNILERFSAQQFPDLHSELNLSSLELGDSALYFCASSVVGASGRQETQYFGPGTRLLVL.

This clonotype was seen ten or more times. The chain recombines TRBV3-1 with TRBJ2-7; 9 bases are shared with TRBD1. The length of the CDR3 is 16 residues. J gave up 2 bases and V 0 bases, and 5 bases lay outside the gene matches. Per germline, CDR1 LGHDT and CDR2 YNNKEL (reference sequence). The chain's CDR3 is CASSQEGQGLPYEQYF. DNA for the CDR3: TGTGCCAGCAGCCAAGAGGGACAGGGACTTCCCTACGAGCAGTACTTC.

This clonotype has more than one count but fewer than ten. V gene TRBV6-2 or TRBV6-3 combines with J gene TRBJ1-3; D is ambiguous. The length of the CDR3 is 16 residues. Trimming took off 2 bases at V and 0 bases at J, with 11 bases between the two ends. From germline, CDR1 is MNHEY and CDR2 SVGEGT. The CDR3 DNA reads TGTGCCAGCAGTTACGTGGCAGCATACTCTGGAAACACCATATATTTT. It specifies CASSYVAAYSGNTIYF.

V and J are TRBV7-2 and TRBJ1-3, with TRBD1 matching over 11 bases. The CDR3 contains 15 residues. The trim removed 4 bases at V and 8 bases at J, leaving 7 bases unmatched. Germline V CDR1 and CDR2: SGHTA, FQGNSA. CDR3 nucleotide sequence: TGTGCCAGCAGCTCAAGACCGGGACAGGGGGACACCATATATTTT. This encodes CASSSRPGQGDTIYF.

The chain has TRBV29-1 and TRBJ2-7; D tentatively reads TRBD1 or TRBD2 (5 bases each). V was clipped by 6 bases and J by 6 bases, with 18 bases between them. This CDR3 has 13 residues. The germline gives CDR1 SQVTM, CDR2 ANQGSEA. In DNA, the CDR3 is TGCAGCGTAGCCGGGACCGCTTCCATCGAGCAGTACTTC. This encodes CSVAGTASIEQYF.

CDR3 region: CASSQTGTEAFF. In DNA, the CDR3 is TGTGCCAGCAGCCAAACGGGGACTGAAGCTTTCTTT. This chain uses TRBV3-1 with TRBJ1-1; D unresolved. V lost 2 bases, J lost 5 bases, and 6 bases lay in between. Germline CDR1 reads LGHDT; CDR2 reads YNNKEL (reference sequence). The CDR3 is made up of 12 amino acids. Complete variable domain (other parts from reference TRBV3-1 and TRBJ1-1): DTAVSQTPKYLVTQMGNDKSIKCEQNLGHDTMYWYKQDSKKFLKIMFSYNNKELIINETVPNRFSPKSPDKAHLNLHINSLELGDSAVYFCASSQTGTEAFFGQGTRLTVV.

The chain uses TRBV12-5 and TRBJ2-1; TRBD2 aligns across 8 bases. Germline assignment: CDR1 LGHNT and CDR2 FRNRAP. With V trimmed by 7 bases and J by 3 bases, 5 bases remained unmatched. The CDR3 has 14 residues. CDR3 nucleotides: TGTGCTAGTGCTATAGCGGGATACTACAATGAGCAGTTCTTC. It yields the protein CASAIAGYYNEQFF. The full variable domain, in which reference TRBV12-5 and TRBJ2-1 provide the parts outside the CDR3, is DARVTQTPRHKVTEMGQEVTMRCQPILGHNTVFWYRQTMMQGLELLAYFRNRAPLDDSGMPKDRFSAEMPDATLATLKIQPSEPRDSAVYFCASAIAGYYNEQFFGPGTRLTVL.

As concerns this clonotype: The junction and the germline gene differ at one end; a read error may be behind it. The rearrangement links TRBV12-3 or TRBV12-4 to TRBJ2-2; tentative D call: TRBD2 (6 bases). This CDR3 has 13 amino acids. The CDR3 DNA is TGTGTCAGCAGGAGGGCGGGCACCGGGGAGCTGTTTTTT. Translation gives CVSRRAGTGELFF.